These 19 T cell receptor beta chains came from one sample sequenced in a study of cytomegalovirus exposure and HLA in healthy donors (dated by TCRdb to about 2017). The library was made by the immunoSEQ multiplex PCR assay. The multiplex PCR relied on a mix of 60 forward primers for TCR Vbeta segments and 13 reverse primers for TCR Jbeta segments. TCRdb's version of the immuneACCESS table is confined to in-frame rearrangements and falls short of the full clone set. An unresolved V gene accounts for under half of the shortfall where checked; the remainder is of unknown origin. The sample table contains roughly 180,000 clones; only one count was recorded for almost 80% of them. The ten biggest clones cover approximately 1.3% of the sample. The sample comprised PBMCs. The receptors here all came from a man aged 30 to 45 in good health and CMV-seronegative.

This chain connects TRBV7-9 to TRBJ1-2; a weak D match, TRBD1 (5 bases). With 0 bases removed from V and 2 bases from J, the gap between germline ends came to 7 bases. The CDR3 is made up of 14 amino acids. Germline CDR1 and CDR2: SEHNR and FQNEAQ (reference sequence). The CDR3 region has the DNA TGTGCCAGCAGCTTAGCGACAGACAACTATGGCTACACCTTC. It is translated as CASSLATDNYGYTF.

This sequence joins TRBV19 and TRBJ2-7; 11 bases match TRBD1. J was trimmed by 4 bases and V by 3 bases; bases with no gene match: 5. Per germline, CDR1 LNHDA and CDR2 SQIVND (reference sequence). The CDR3 has 15 amino acids. The DNA for the CDR3 is TGTGCCAGTAGTATTAGGGGACAGGGGGTGTACGAGCAGTACTTC. It translates to CASSIRGQGVYEQYF.

V usage is TRBV7-3 and J usage is TRBJ2-2; 7 bases fit TRBD2. The CDR3 has 15 amino acids. V dropped 1 base and J dropped 8; count of bases not matched to a gene: 7. CDR1 is SGHTA and CDR2 is FQGTGA in the germline V gene. The CDR3 reads CASSLNPAGWGELFF. CDR3 DNA: TGTGCCAGCAGCTTAAACCCAGCGGGGTGGGGGGAGCTGTTTTTT.

The CDR3 region is CAWGTISGNTIYF. For the CDR3, the DNA is TGTGCCTGGGGCACTATCTCTGGAAACACCATATATTTT. J is TRBJ1-3 and V is TRBV30, with unresolved D. The CDR3 length is 13 residues. Germline assignment: CDR1 GTSNPN and CDR2 SVGIG (reference sequence). Trimming removed 5 bases from V and 0 bases from J, with 8 bases in between.

The chain combines TRBV5-6 with TRBJ2-3; TRBD1 matches 8 bases. The CDR3 consists of 15 residues. CDR1 SGHDT and CDR2 YYEEEE come from the germline V gene. The junction had 3 bases not matched to a gene; V was cut back by 2 bases and J by 1 base. The CDR3 reads CASSFRTGRTDTQYF. DNA for the CDR3: TGTGCCAGCAGCTTCCGGACAGGGCGCACAGATACGCAGTATTTT.

This sequence joins TRBV10-3 and TRBJ2-1; D gene ambiguous. The CDR3 is made up of 11 amino acids. Germline V lookup: CDR1 ENHRY, CDR2 SYGVKD. Trimming stripped 1 base from V and 10 bases from J, with 5 bases between. CDR3 DNA sequence: TGTGCCATCAGTGAGTTCACAGAGCAGTTCTTC. Its translation: CAISEFTEQFF.

The gene calls are TRBV28 and TRBJ2-5; 8 nucleotides match TRBD1. The V and J ends lost 7 bases and 5 bases, in that order; junction bases with no gene match: 9. Germline V gene data show CDR1 as MDHEN and CDR2 as SYDVKM. The CDR3 is 14 residues long. CDR3 DNA: TGTGCCAGCATCTCCGGACAGGGCGGGGAGACCCAGTACTTC. As protein: CASISGQGGETQYF.

V usage is TRBV30 and J usage is TRBJ1-3; perhaps TRBD1 as D (5 bases). The length of the CDR3 is 14 residues. Trimming took 0 bases from V and 6 from J, leaving 12 bases between them. Germline V gene lookup returns CDR1 GTSNPN and CDR2 SVGIG (reference sequence). The CDR3 coding sequence is TGTGCCTGGAGTGTAGGGGTAGTGCCAAACACCATATATTTT. Residues: CAWSVGVVPNTIYF.

The rearrangement uses TRBV6-6 and TRBJ2-7; TRBD2 is a possible D gene (5 bases). The V and J ends lost 0 bases and 4 bases respectively, with 10 bases between them. Germline assignment: CDR1 MNHNY and CDR2 SVGAGI (reference sequence). This CDR3 contains 14 residues. CDR3 sequence reads: CASSYSRGRYEQYF. The CDR3 nucleotides are TGTGCCAGCAGTTACTCGAGAGGGCGGTACGAGCAGTACTTC.

The chain carries TRBV7-3 and TRBJ2-5; a possible D gene is TRBD2 (5 bases). V dropped 5 bases and J dropped 1 base, with 17 bases sitting between them. The CDR3 loop spans 16 amino acids. Germline CDR1 SGHTA, CDR2 FQGTGA. The CDR3 nucleotides are TGTGCCAGCAGCCCGGCGGGCAGCTTGACCCAAGAGACCCAGTACTTC. This translates into CASSPAGSLTQETQYF.

This clone was seen only a few times. The rearrangement joins TRBV30 to TRBJ2-3; 10 bases map to TRBD2. Germline V gene lookup returns CDR1 GTSNPN and CDR2 SVGIG (reference sequence). The ends lost 2 bases at V and 4 bases at J; junction bases unmatched: 6. CDR3 size: 15 residues. This chain's CDR3 is CAWSLTSGVADTQYF. CDR3 nucleotides: TGTGCCTGGAGTCTTACTAGCGGGGTAGCAGATACGCAGTATTTT.

The chain has TRBV5-6 and TRBJ1-1, with D possibly matching TRBD1 (5 bases). The CDR3 has 16 amino acids. V was clipped by 0 bases and J by 3 bases, with 15 bases between them. Per germline, CDR1 SGHDT and CDR2 YYEEEE. The CDR3 loop reads CASSLDMGLRDTEAFF. As DNA, the CDR3 is TGTGCCAGCAGCTTGGACATGGGGCTAAGGGACACTGAAGCTTTCTTT.

V usage is TRBV28 and J usage is TRBJ2-7; 9 bases match TRBD1. Losses at the gene ends were 5 bases for V and 5 bases for J; bases not matched to a gene: 7. Germline lookup yields CDR1 MDHEN and CDR2 SYDVKM. This CDR3 is built from 14 residues. Here the CDR3 DNA reads TGTGCCAGCAGTCTCGGGACAGGGCGCGACGAGCAGTACTTC. It codes for CASSLGTGRDEQYF.

The chain employs TRBV5-1 and TRBJ1-1; D is undetermined. Germline V lookup: CDR1 SGHRS, CDR2 YFSETQ. The CDR3 totals 14 residues. V lost 4 bases to trimming and J lost 0 bases, with 10 bases between them. CDR3 bases: TGCGCCAGCAGCCGTGCAACGGTGAACACTGAAGCTTTCTTT. Protein: CASSRATVNTEAFF.

The chain couples TRBV6-1 to TRBJ1-3; D may be TRBD1 (5 bases). This CDR3 spans 16 amino acids. Trimming removed 2 bases from V and 4 bases from J, with 15 bases in between. Germline CDR1 is MNHNS and CDR2 is SASEGT. CDR3 in amino acids: CASSERSGLLGNTIYF. DNA of the CDR3: TGTGCCAGCAGTGAAAGGTCAGGGCTATTAGGAAACACCATATATTTT.

The chain joins TRBV27 to TRBJ2-2, with 10 bases aligning to TRBD2. The CDR3 totals 19 residues. V was clipped by 4 bases and J by 7 bases; unmatched bases: 18. Per the germline V gene, CDR1 is MNHEY and CDR2 is SMNVEV (reference sequence). CDR3 protein: CASSSPATAGGLLFGELFF. The DNA of the CDR3 is TGTGCCAGCAGTTCCCCGGCGACAGCGGGAGGGCTTTTGTTCGGGGAGCTGTTTTTT.

This sequence joins TRBV7-3 and TRBJ2-2, with D perhaps TRBD1 (5 bases). CDR1 SGHTA and CDR2 FQGTGA come from the germline V gene. Trimming stripped 5 bases from V and 4 bases from J, with 11 bases between. The CDR3 has 14 amino acids. The CDR3 sequence is CASSPQGITGELFF. The CDR3 DNA reads TGTGCCAGCAGCCCCCAGGGAATCACCGGGGAGCTGTTTTTT.

The chain couples TRBV7-3 to TRBJ2-5, with 9 bases identical to TRBD2. Germline V gives CDR1 SGHTA, CDR2 FQGTGA. The V segment lost 3 bases and the J segment 6 bases; nucleotides outside the gene matches: 8. The CDR3 length is 15 residues. The CDR3 loop reads CASSFGHSGGQTQYF. As DNA, the CDR3 is TGTGCCAGCAGCTTCGGCCATAGCGGGGGTCAGACCCAGTACTTC. The full variable domain, in which reference TRBV7-3 and TRBJ2-5 provide the parts outside the CDR3, is GAGVSQTPSNKVTEKGKYVELRCDPISGHTALYWYRQSLGQGPEFLIYFQGTGAADDSGLPNDRFFAVRPEGSVSTLKIQRTERGDSAVYLCASSFGHSGGQTQYFGPGTRLLVL.

This clone turned up a few times. This chain uses TRBV6-1 with TRBJ1-2; possible D gene TRBD1, 6 bases. The CDR3 loop spans 18 amino acids. Deletions cut 4 bases from V and 3 bases from J, with 24 bases between. CDR1 is MNHNS, CDR2 SASEGT, per germline. CDR3 sequence (DNA): TGTGCCAGCAGTGCCCACACCTCCGCGGGGGGCCGTGACTATGGCTACACCTTC. It codes for CASSAHTSAGGRDYGYTF.